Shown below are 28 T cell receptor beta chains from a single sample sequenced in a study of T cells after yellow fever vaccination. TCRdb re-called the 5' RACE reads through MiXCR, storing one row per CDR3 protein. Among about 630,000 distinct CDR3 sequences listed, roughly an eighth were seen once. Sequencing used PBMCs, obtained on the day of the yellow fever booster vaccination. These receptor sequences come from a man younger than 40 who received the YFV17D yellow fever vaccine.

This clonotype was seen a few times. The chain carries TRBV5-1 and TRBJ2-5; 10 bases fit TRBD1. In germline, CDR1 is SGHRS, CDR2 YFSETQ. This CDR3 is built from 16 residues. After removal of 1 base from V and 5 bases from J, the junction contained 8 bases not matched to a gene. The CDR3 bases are TGCGCCAGCAGCTTGTCGACAGGGGGCAGCGGGGAGACCCAGTACTTC. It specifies CASSLSTGGSGETQYF.

CDR3 sequence reads: CASFGGGYEQYF. The CDR3 DNA sequence: TGTGCCAGCTTCGGTGGGGGCTACGAGCAGTACTTC. The V gene is TRBV11-2, the J gene TRBJ2-7; D could derive from TRBD1 or TRBD2 (5 bases each). The V end lost 8 bases, the J end lost 3 bases, and 11 bases lay between the germline ends. Germline V CDR1 and CDR2: SGHAT, FQNNGV. The CDR3 extends over 12 amino acids.

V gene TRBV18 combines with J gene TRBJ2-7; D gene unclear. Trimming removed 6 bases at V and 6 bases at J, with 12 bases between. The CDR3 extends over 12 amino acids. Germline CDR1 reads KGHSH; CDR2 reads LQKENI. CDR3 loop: CASSLQVSEQYF. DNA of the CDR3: TGTGCCAGCTCCCTCCAGGTCAGCGAGCAGTACTTC.

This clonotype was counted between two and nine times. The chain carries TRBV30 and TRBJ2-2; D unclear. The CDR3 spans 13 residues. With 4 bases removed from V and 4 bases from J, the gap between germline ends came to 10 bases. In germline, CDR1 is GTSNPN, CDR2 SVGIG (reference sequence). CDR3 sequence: CAWNLGFTGELFF. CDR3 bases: TGTGCCTGGAATTTGGGATTCACCGGGGAGCTGTTTTTT.

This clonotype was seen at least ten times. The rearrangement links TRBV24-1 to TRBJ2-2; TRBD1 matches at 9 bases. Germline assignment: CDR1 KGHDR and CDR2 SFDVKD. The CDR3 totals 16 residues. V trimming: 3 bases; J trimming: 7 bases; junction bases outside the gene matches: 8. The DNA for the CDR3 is TGTGCCACCAGTGATACCGGGACAGGGTACGTCGGGGAGCTGTTTTTT. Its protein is CATSDTGTGYVGELFF.

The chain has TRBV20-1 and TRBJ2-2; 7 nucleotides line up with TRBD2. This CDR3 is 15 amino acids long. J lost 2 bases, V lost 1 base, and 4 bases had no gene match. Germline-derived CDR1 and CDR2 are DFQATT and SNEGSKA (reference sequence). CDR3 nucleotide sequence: TGCAGTGCTAGAGTGGGCGGGAGCAACACCGGGGAGCTGTTTTTT. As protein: CSARVGGSNTGELFF.

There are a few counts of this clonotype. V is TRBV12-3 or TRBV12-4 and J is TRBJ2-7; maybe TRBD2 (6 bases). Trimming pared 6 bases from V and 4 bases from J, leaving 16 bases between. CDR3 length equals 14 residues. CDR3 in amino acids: CASRSTGRTYEQYF. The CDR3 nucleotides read TGTGCCAGCAGGTCAACCGGGAGAACATACGAGCAGTACTTC.

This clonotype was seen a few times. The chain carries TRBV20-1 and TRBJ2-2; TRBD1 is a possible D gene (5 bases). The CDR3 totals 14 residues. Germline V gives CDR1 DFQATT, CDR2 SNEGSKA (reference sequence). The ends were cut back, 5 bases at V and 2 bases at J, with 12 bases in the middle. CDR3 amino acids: CSASDSLNTGELFF. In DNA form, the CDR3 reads TGCAGTGCTTCAGACAGTCTAAACACCGGGGAGCTGTTTTTT.

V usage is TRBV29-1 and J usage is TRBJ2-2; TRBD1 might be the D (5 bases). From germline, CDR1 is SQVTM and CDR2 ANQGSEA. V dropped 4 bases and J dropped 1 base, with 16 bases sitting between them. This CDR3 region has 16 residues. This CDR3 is CSVGVRTRGNTGELFF. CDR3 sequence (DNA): TGCAGCGTTGGGGTCAGGACAAGGGGGAACACCGGGGAGCTGTTTTTT.

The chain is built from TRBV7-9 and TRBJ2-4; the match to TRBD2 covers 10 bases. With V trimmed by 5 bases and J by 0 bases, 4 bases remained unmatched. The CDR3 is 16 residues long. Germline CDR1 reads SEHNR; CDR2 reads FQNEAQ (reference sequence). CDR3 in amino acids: CASSPQREGAKNIQYF. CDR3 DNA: TGTGCCAGCAGCCCTCAGCGGGAGGGAGCCAAAAACATTCAGTACTTC. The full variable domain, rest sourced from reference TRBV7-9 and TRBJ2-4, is DTGVSQNPRHKITKRGQNVTFRCDPISEHNRLYWYRQTLGQGPEFLTYFQNEAQLEKSRLLSDRFSAERPKGSFSTLEIQRTEQGDSAMYLCASSPQREGAKNIQYFGAGTRLSVL.

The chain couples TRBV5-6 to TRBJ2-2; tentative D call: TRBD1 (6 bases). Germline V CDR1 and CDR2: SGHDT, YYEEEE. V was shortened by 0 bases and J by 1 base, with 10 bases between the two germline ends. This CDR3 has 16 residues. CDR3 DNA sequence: TGTGCCAGCAGCTTGGGGTCCAGGGGGAACACCGGGGAGCTGTTTTTT. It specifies CASSLGSRGNTGELFF.

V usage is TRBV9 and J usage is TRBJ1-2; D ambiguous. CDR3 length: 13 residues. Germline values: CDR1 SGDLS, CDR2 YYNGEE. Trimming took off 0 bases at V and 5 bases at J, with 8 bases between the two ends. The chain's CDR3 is CASSVALGYGYTF. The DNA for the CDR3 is TGTGCCAGCAGCGTAGCCCTCGGATATGGCTACACCTTC.

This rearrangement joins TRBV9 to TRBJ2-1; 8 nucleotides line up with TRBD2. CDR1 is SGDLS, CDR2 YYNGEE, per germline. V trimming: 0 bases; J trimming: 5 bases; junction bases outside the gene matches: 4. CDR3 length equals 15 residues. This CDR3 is CASSVGSGGNNEQFF. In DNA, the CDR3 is TGTGCCAGCAGCGTAGGGAGCGGGGGTAACAATGAGCAGTTCTTC.

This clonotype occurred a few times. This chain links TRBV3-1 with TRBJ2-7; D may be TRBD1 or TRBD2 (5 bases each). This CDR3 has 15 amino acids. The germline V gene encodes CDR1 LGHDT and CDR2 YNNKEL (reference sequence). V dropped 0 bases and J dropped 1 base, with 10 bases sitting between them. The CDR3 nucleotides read TGTGCCAGCAGCCAAGAGGGGGTAGCGTCCTACGAGCAGTACTTC. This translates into CASSQEGVASYEQYF.

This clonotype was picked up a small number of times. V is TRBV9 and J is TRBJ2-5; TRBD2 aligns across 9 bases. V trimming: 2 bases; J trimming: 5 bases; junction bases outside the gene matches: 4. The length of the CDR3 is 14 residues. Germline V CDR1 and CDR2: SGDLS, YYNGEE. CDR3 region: CASSVSSGMETQYF. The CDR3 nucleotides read TGTGCCAGCAGCGTGTCTAGCGGGATGGAGACCCAGTACTTC.

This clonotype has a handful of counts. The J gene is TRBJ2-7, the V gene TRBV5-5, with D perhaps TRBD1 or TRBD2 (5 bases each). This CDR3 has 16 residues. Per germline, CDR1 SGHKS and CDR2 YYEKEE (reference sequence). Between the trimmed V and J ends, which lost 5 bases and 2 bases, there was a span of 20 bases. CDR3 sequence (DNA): TGTGCCAGCAGTTTCCCCGGGACCCTACGGCCCTACGAGCAGTACTTC. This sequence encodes CASSFPGTLRPYEQYF. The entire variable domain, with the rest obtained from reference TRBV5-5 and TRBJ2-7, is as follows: DAGVTQSPTHLIKTRGQQVTLRCSPISGHKSVSWYQQVLGQGPQFIFQYYEKEERGRGNFPDRFSARQFPNYSSELNVNALLLGDSALYLCASSFPGTLRPYEQYFGPGTRLTVT.

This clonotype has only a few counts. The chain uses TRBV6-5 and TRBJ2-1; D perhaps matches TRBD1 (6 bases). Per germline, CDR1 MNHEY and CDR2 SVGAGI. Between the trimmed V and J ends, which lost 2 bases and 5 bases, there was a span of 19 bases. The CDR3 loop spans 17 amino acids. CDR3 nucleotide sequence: TGTGCCAGCAGTTACAACCGACAAACGGGACACCACAATGAGCAGTTCTTC. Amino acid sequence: CASSYNRQTGHHNEQFF.

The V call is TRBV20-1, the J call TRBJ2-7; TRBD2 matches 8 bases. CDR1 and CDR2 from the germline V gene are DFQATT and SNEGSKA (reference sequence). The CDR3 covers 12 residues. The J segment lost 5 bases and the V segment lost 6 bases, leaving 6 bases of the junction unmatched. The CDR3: CSAGLVLHEQYF. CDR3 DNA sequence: TGCAGTGCGGGACTAGTTCTACACGAGCAGTACTTC.

This CDR3 is CASSPQRGSYEQYF. In DNA, the CDR3 is TGTGCCAGCAGCCCTCAGCGGGGTAGTTACGAGCAGTACTTC. The chain combines TRBV7-2 with TRBJ2-7; 7 bases are a match to TRBD2. Per germline, CDR1 SGHTA and CDR2 FQGNSA. The CDR3 totals 14 residues. With 5 bases clipped from V and 4 bases from J, the junction kept 8 bases outside the gene matches.

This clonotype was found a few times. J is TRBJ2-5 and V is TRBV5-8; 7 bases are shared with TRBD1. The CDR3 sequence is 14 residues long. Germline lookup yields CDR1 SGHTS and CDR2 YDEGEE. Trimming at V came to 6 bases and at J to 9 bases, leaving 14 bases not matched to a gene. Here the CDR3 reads CASTSTTTGAPQYF. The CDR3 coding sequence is TGTGCCAGCACCTCGACTACCACAGGGGCGCCCCAGTACTTC.

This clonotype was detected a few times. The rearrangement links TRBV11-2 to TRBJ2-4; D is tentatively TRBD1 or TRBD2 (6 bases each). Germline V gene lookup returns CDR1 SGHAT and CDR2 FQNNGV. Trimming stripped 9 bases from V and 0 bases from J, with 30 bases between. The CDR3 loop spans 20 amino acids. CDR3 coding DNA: TGTGCCAGGAGGGGGGCACGGAACCCCGACTGCCCTCTAGCCAAAAACATTCAGTACTTC. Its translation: CARRGARNPDCPLAKNIQYF.

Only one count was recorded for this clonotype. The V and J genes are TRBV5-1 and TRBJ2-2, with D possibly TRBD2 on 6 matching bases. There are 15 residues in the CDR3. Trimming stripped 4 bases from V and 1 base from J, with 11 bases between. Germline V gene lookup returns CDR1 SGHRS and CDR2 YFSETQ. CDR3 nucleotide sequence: TGCGCCAGCAGCGGTGATAGCGGGAACACCGGGGAGCTGTTTTTT. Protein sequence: CASSGDSGNTGELFF.

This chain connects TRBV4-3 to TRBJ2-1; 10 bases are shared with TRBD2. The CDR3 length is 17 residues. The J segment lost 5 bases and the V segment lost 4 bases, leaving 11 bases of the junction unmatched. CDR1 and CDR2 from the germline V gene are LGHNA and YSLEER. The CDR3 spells CASSPPEVLAGDNEQFF. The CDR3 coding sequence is TGCGCCAGCAGCCCCCCCGAGGTTCTAGCGGGGGACAATGAGCAGTTCTTC.

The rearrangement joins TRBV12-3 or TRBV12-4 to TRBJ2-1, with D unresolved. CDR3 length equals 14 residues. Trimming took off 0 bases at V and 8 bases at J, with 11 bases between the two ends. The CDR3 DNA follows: TGTGCCAGCAGTTTAGCGCTTGACAACGATGAGCAGTTCTTC. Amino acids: CASSLALDNDEQFF.

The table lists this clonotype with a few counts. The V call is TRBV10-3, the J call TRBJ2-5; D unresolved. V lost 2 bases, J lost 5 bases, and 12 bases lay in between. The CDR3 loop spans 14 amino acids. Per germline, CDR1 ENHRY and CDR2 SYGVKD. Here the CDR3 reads CAISEGYPEETQYF. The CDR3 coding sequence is TGTGCCATCAGTGAGGGATATCCGGAGGAGACCCAGTACTTC.

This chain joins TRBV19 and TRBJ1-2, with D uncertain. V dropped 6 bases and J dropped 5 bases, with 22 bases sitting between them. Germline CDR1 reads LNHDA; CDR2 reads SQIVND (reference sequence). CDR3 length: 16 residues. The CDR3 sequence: CASREGRRTRSYGYTF. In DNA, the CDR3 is TGTGCCAGTAGAGAGGGCAGGAGAACCAGATCTTATGGCTACACCTTC.

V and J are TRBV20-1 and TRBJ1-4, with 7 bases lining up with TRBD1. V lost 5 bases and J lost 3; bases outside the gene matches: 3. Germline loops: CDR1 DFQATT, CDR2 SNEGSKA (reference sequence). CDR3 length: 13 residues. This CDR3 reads CSAGGQPNEKLFF. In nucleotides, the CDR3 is TGCAGTGCTGGGGGACAGCCTAATGAAAAACTGTTTTTT.

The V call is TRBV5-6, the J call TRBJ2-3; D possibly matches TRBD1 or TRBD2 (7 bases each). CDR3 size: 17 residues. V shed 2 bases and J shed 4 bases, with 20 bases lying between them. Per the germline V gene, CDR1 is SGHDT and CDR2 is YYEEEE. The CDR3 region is CASSFGFRAGGADTQYF. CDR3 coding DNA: TGTGCCAGCAGCTTCGGTTTTCGGGCAGGGGGGGCAGATACGCAGTATTTT.